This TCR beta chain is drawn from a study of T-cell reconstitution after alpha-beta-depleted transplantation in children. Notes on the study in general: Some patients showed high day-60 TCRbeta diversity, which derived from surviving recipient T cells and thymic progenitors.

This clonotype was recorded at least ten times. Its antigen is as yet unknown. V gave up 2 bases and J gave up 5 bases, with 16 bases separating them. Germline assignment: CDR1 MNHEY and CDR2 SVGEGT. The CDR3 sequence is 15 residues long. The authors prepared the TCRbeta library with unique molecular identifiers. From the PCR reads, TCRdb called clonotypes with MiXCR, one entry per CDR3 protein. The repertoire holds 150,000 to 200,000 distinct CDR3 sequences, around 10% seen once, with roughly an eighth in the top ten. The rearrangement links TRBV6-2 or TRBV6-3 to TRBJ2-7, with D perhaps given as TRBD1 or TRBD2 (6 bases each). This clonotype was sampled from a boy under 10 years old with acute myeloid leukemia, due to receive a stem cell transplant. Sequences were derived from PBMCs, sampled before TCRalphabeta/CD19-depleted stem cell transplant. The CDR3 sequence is CASSYQGLANNEQYF. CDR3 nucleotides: TGTGCCAGCAGTTACCAGGGGCTAGCGAATAACGAGCAGTACTTC.